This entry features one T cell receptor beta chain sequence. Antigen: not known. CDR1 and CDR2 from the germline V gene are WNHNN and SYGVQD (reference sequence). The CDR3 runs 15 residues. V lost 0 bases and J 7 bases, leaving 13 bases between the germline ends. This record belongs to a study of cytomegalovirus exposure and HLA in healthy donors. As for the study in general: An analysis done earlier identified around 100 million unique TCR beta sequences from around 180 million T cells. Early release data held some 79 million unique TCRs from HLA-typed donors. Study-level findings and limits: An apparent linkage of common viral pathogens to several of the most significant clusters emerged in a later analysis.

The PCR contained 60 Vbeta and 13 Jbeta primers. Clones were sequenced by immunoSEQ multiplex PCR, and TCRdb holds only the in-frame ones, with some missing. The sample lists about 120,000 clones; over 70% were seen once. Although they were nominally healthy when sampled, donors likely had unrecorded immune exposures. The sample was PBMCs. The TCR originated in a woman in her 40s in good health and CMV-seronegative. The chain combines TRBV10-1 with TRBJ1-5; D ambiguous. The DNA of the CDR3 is TGCGCCAGCAGTGAGTCGAACTCAGCGGGACAGCCCCAGCATTTT. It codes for CASSESNSAGQPQHF.